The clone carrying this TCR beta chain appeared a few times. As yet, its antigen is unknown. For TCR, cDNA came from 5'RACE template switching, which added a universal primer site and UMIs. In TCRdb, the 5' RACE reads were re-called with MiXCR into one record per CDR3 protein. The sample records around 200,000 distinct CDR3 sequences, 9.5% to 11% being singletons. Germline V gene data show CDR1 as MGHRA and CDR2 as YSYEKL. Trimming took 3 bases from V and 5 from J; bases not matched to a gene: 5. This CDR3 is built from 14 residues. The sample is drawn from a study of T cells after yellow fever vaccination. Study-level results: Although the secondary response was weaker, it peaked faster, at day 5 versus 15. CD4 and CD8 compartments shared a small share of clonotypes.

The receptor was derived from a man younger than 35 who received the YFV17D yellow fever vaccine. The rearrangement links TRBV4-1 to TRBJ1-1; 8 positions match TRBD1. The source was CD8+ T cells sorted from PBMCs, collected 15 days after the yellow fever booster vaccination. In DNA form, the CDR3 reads TGCGCCAGCAGCCACGGACAGGGAAGGACTGAAGCTTTCTTT. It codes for CASSHGQGRTEAFF.